The present TCR beta chain was sequenced within a study of cytomegalovirus exposure and HLA in healthy donors. The PCR contained 60 Vbeta and 13 Jbeta primers. Libraries were prepared by immunoSEQ multiplex PCR; TCRdb keeps only in-frame clonotypes and omits some of them. This table has about 96,000 clones, approximately 72% appearing once. Remarks on this clone: Antigen: not known.

Study results and caveats: Previously analyzed data showed that most TCR beta V segments were productive at a frequency of about 87% or about 30%. The study listed 150 to 200 cytomegalovirus-associated TCR beta chains. Later analysis identified several of the most significant clusters that appeared linked to common viral pathogens.

CDR1 and CDR2 (germline): SGDLS, YYNGEE. J was trimmed by 8 bases and V by 4 bases; bases with no gene match: 21. The CDR3 extends over 18 amino acids. The chain carries TRBV9 and TRBJ1-2; 9 bases are shared with TRBD1. The sequenced sample consisted of PBMCs. This sequence originates from a female donor in good health and CMV-seropositive. The CDR3 DNA follows: TGTGCCAGCAGCCATGATCGGGACAGGGTCGGAACTGGTGGCGGCTACACCTTC. Its translation: CASSHDRDRVGTGGGYTF.